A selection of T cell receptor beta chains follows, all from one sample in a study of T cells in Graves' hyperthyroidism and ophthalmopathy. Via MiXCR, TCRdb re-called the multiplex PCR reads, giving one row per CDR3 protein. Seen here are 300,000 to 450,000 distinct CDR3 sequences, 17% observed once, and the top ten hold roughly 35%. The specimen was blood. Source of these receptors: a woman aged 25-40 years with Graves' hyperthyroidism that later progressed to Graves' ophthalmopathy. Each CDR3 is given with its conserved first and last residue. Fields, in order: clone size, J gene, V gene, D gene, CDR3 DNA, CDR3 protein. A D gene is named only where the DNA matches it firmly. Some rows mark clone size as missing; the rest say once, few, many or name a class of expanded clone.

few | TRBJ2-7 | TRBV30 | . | TGTGCCTGGAGTGGGCGACAGGCACCTTGGACGCAGTACTTC | CAWSGRQAPWTQYF
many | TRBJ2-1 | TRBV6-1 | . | TGTGCCAGCAGTGTCCGGGGCTACAATGAGCAGTTCTTC | CASSVRGYNEQFF
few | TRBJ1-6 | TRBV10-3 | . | TGTGCCATCAGTGAGAAAAGCTCCTATAATTCACCCCTCCACTTT | CAISEKSSYNSPLHF
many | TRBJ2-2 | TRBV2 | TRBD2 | TGTGCCAGCAGTGAGGGAGGGACCGGGGAGCTGTTTTTT | CASSEGGTGELFF
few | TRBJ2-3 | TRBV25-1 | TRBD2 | TGTGCCAGCAGTGATCCAGCGGGGGTTACAGATACGCAGTATTTT | CASSDPAGVTDTQYF
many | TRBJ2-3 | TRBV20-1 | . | TGCAGTGCTAGTTTACTTAGCACAGATACGCAGTATTTT | CSASLLSTDTQYF
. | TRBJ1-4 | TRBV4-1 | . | TGCGCCAGCAGCCACACTACAGGTTCGTCTCGAGAAAAACTGTTTTTT | CASSHTTGSSREKLFF
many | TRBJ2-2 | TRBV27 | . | TGTGCCAGCAGTTTTTTGTACACCGGGGAGCTGTTTTTT | CASSFLYTGELFF
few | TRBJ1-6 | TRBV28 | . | TGTGCCAGCAGTTCTGACAGGCCACGATCACCCCTCCACTTT | CASSSDRPRSPLHF
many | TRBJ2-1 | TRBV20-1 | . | TGCAGTGCTAGAGATCTAACGGCAGGTTCAGGGGAGCAGTTCTTC | CSARDLTAGSGEQFF
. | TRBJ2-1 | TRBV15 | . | TGTGCCACCAGGGAATGGGATGAGAATTACAATGAGCAGTTCTTC | CATREWDENYNEQFF
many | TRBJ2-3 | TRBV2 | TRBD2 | TGTGCCAGCAAACGGCGGGAGGGCCTACTATTAGAAGATACGCAGTATTTT | CASKRREGLLLEDTQYF
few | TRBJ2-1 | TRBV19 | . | TGTGCCAGTAGTATGTCTGGGAGCTCCTACAATGAGCAGTTCTTC | CASSMSGSSYNEQFF
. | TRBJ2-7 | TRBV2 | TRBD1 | TGTGCCAGCAGTGAACATGGACAGGGGCTTTACGAGCAGTACTTC | CASSEHGQGLYEQYF
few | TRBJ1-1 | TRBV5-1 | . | TGCGCCAGCAGCCTTGAACTCCGACGGCGGGACATGAACACTGAAGCTTTCTTT | CASSLELRRRDMNTEAFF
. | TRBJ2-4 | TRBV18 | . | TGTGCCAGCTCACCGCAGGACTCCAAGGATAACATTCAGTACTTC | CASSPQDSKDNIQYF